This entry concerns a single T cell receptor (beta chain). The data derive from a study of blood T cell repertoires in COVID-19. Whole-study context: Donors in the United States, Italy and Spain gave samples during acute or convalescent COVID-19. PBMCs, B-cell-depleted T cells, or T cells were the source of the cDNA or gDNA that made up the material.

V shed 5 bases, J shed 9 bases, and the junction held 9 bases outside the gene matches. This CDR3 has 16 residues. Germline values: CDR1 MNHEY, CDR2 SMNVEV (reference sequence). The assay was immunoSEQ multiplex PCR, and TCRdb's table has in-frame clones only and misses some. The sample includes 150,000 to 200,000 clones, 70% to 90% of them seen just once. The TCR was taken from a human donor in a cohort sampled during active COVID-19. The sequenced material came from peripheral blood. This chain connects TRBV27 to TRBJ1-6; TRBD1 aligns across 11 bases. The CDR3 DNA sequence: TGTGCCAGCAGTGCCCCCCGGGACAGGGGGAGTTCACCCCTCCACTTT. Translated: CASSAPRDRGSSPLHF.